The rows below give T cell receptor beta chains drawn from one sample of a study of T cell responses to AZD1222 COVID-19 vaccine. The method was immunoSEQ multiplex PCR; TCRdb's version includes in-frame clones alone and lacks a portion of them. The table lists around 180,000 clones, roughly 92% of them singletons. The sample consisted of peripheral blood, taken on day 0 of AZD1222 vaccination. The receptors here all came from an adult in good health. The CDR3 runs from the conserved cysteine through the conserved F or W. The order of the fields is V gene, J gene, D gene, clone size, CDR3 DNA, CDR3 protein. A D gene is named only where the DNA matches it firmly. Only some rows state a clone size, as once, few, many or a class for expanded clones.

V gene: TRBV6-1; J gene: TRBJ1-2; D gene: TRBD1; clone size: once; CDR3 DNA: TGTGCCAGCAGTGAAGCCGGGACAGGGTCTGGCTACACCTTC; CDR3 protein: CASSEAGTGSGYTF
V gene: TRBV19; J gene: TRBJ1-4; D gene: -; clone size: -; CDR3 DNA: TGTGCCAGTAGTCTGTGGACAGCGGAAAAACTGTTTTTT; CDR3 protein: CASSLWTAEKLFF
V gene: TRBV6-2/TRBV6-3; J gene: TRBJ1-5; D gene: -; clone size: -; CDR3 DNA: TGTGCCAGCAGTTACCGGTTAAATCAGCCCCAGCATTTT; CDR3 protein: CASSYRLNQPQHF
V gene: TRBV30; J gene: TRBJ2-2; D gene: -; clone size: once; CDR3 DNA: TGTGCCTGGGACAGATACACCGGGGAGCTGTTTTTT; CDR3 protein: CAWDRYTGELFF
V gene: TRBV2; J gene: TRBJ2-3; D gene: -; clone size: once; CDR3 DNA: TGTGCCAGCCTTGGGGGGATCACAGATACGCAGTATTTT; CDR3 protein: CASLGGITDTQYF
V gene: TRBV7-9; J gene: TRBJ1-1; D gene: -; clone size: once; CDR3 DNA: TGTGCCAGCAGTCCGAACGAGGGGGAGAAAGCTTTCTTT; CDR3 protein: CASSPNEGEKAFF
V gene: TRBV7-9; J gene: TRBJ1-4; D gene: -; clone size: -; CDR3 DNA: TGTGCCACTCTTAAGGGCGCGGGCCCCTATGAAAAACTGTTTTTT; CDR3 protein: CATLKGAGPYEKLFF
V gene: TRBV30; J gene: TRBJ1-2; D gene: -; clone size: -; CDR3 DNA: TGTGCCTGGGATCGAGGGTTTGGCTACACCTTC; CDR3 protein: CAWDRGFGYTF
V gene: TRBV6-5; J gene: TRBJ1-2; D gene: TRBD1; clone size: -; CDR3 DNA: TGTGCCAGCAGTACAACCGGGACAGGTCTCTATGGCTACACCTTC; CDR3 protein: CASSTTGTGLYGYTF
V gene: TRBV2; J gene: TRBJ1-4; D gene: -; clone size: -; CDR3 DNA: TGTGCCAGCAGGGAACAGTCAACTAATGAAAAACTGTTTTTT; CDR3 protein: CASREQSTNEKLFF
V gene: TRBV10-1; J gene: TRBJ2-1; D gene: -; clone size: -; CDR3 DNA: TGCGCCAGCACCTCTGGACACTCCGGCAATGAGCAGTTCTTC; CDR3 protein: CASTSGHSGNEQFF
V gene: TRBV12-3/TRBV12-4; J gene: TRBJ1-5; D gene: -; clone size: -; CDR3 DNA: TGTGCCAGCAGTTCCTCGGCCCAGCCCCAGCATTTT; CDR3 protein: CASSSSAQPQHF
V gene: TRBV24-1; J gene: TRBJ1-5; D gene: -; clone size: -; CDR3 DNA: TGTGCCACCAGTGATTTGGGGGACACGGATCAGCCCCAGCATTTT; CDR3 protein: CATSDLGDTDQPQHF
V gene: TRBV20-1; J gene: TRBJ1-1; D gene: -; clone size: -; CDR3 DNA: TGCAGTGCTAGAGATCGGGTAGCTTTCTTT; CDR3 protein: CSARDRVAFF
V gene: TRBV6-1; J gene: TRBJ1-5; D gene: -; clone size: -; CDR3 DNA: TGTGCCAGCAGTGATCATGGAGTTGATAGCAATCAGCCCCAGCATTTT; CDR3 protein: CASSDHGVDSNQPQHF
V gene: TRBV6-1; J gene: TRBJ2-3; D gene: -; clone size: -; CDR3 DNA: TGTGCCAGCAGTGAGAGTATAGGGGGCACAGATACGCAGTATTTT; CDR3 protein: CASSESIGGTDTQYF
V gene: TRBV24-1; J gene: TRBJ1-1; D gene: -; clone size: -; CDR3 DNA: TGTGCCACCAGTGATTCGGCGCGACCAAGGACTGAAGCTTTCTTT; CDR3 protein: CATSDSARPRTEAFF
V gene: TRBV5-6; J gene: TRBJ1-1; D gene: -; clone size: few; CDR3 DNA: TGTGCCAGCAGGTCCACAGGCAGAACTGAAGCTTTCTTT; CDR3 protein: CASRSTGRTEAFF
V gene: TRBV6-2/TRBV6-3; J gene: TRBJ2-2; D gene: -; clone size: -; CDR3 DNA: TGTGCCAGCAGTTACGTGAACACCGGGGAGCTGTTTTTT; CDR3 protein: CASSYVNTGELFF
V gene: TRBV2; J gene: TRBJ2-7; D gene: -; clone size: -; CDR3 DNA: TGTGCCAGCCGAGTAGGCGGGATCTCCTACGAGCAGTACTTC; CDR3 protein: CASRVGGISYEQYF
V gene: TRBV4-1; J gene: TRBJ1-6; D gene: -; clone size: -; CDR3 DNA: TGCGCCAGCAGCCAAGCGGGATATAATTCACCCCTCCACTTT; CDR3 protein: CASSQAGYNSPLHF
V gene: TRBV12-3/TRBV12-4; J gene: TRBJ2-7; D gene: -; clone size: -; CDR3 DNA: TGTGCCAGCAGTTTAAGCGTTTCCTACGAGCAGTACTTC; CDR3 protein: CASSLSVSYEQYF
V gene: TRBV7-8; J gene: TRBJ2-2; D gene: TRBD1; clone size: -; CDR3 DNA: TGTGCCAGCAGCTCGACAGGGGGTTACACCGGGGAGCTGTTTTTT; CDR3 protein: CASSSTGGYTGELFF
V gene: TRBV14; J gene: TRBJ2-2; D gene: TRBD2; clone size: -; CDR3 DNA: TGTGCCAGCAGCCCCCTGTGGGGACTAGCGGGGAACACCGGGGAGCTGTTTTTT; CDR3 protein: CASSPLWGLAGNTGELFF
V gene: TRBV7-2; J gene: TRBJ1-2; D gene: -; clone size: -; CDR3 DNA: TGTGCCAGCAGCCCCGGGGATAACTATGGCTACACCTTC; CDR3 protein: CASSPGDNYGYTF
V gene: TRBV6-5; J gene: TRBJ1-6; D gene: TRBD1; clone size: -; CDR3 DNA: TGTGCCAGCAGACAGGGGACTTCGAATTCACCCCTCCACTTT; CDR3 protein: CASRQGTSNSPLHF
V gene: TRBV7-3; J gene: TRBJ1-1; D gene: -; clone size: -; CDR3 DNA: TGTGCCAGCAGCTTAGAAGGGAGAGGCGGCACTGAAGCTTTCTTT; CDR3 protein: CASSLEGRGGTEAFF
V gene: TRBV6-6; J gene: TRBJ1-1; D gene: -; clone size: -; CDR3 DNA: TGTGCCAGCGACAGGCCTATGAACACTGAAGCTTTCTTT; CDR3 protein: CASDRPMNTEAFF
V gene: TRBV6-5; J gene: TRBJ2-7; D gene: -; clone size: -; CDR3 DNA: TGTGCCAGCAGTTACTTCTTTACCGCCAGGTTTTCCGAGCAGTACTTC; CDR3 protein: CASSYFFTARFSEQYF
V gene: TRBV19; J gene: TRBJ1-5; D gene: TRBD1; clone size: -; CDR3 DNA: TGTGCCAGTTCTACTGGACAGGGAAGGGATCAGCCCCAGCATTTT; CDR3 protein: CASSTGQGRDQPQHF
V gene: TRBV19; J gene: TRBJ1-2; D gene: -; clone size: -; CDR3 DNA: TGTGCCAGTAGTATCAGGGACGACTATGGCTACACCTTC; CDR3 protein: CASSIRDDYGYTF
V gene: TRBV5-6; J gene: TRBJ1-5; D gene: -; clone size: -; CDR3 DNA: TGTGCCAGCAGCTTGGTTGGGTTTCCTCAGCCCCAGCATTTT; CDR3 protein: CASSLVGFPQPQHF
V gene: TRBV9; J gene: TRBJ1-1; D gene: -; clone size: -; CDR3 DNA: TGTGCCAGCAGCGGTCGCCCAGTGAACACTGAAGCTTTCTTT; CDR3 protein: CASSGRPVNTEAFF
V gene: TRBV5-1; J gene: TRBJ2-7; D gene: TRBD1; clone size: -; CDR3 DNA: TGCGCCAGCAGCCAGAGACAGGGGGCGGGCTACGAGCAGTACTTC; CDR3 protein: CASSQRQGAGYEQYF